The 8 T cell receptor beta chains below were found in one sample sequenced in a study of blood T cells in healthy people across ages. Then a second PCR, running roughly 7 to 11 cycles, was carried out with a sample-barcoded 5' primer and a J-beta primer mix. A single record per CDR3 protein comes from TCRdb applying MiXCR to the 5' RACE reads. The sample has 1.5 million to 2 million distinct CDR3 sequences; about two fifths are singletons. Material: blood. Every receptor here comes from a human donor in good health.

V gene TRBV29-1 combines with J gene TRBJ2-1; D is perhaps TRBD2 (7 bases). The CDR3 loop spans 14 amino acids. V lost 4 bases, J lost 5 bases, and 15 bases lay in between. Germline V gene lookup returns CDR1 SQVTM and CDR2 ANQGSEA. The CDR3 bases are TGCAGCGTTGGGGGACGGGGGGCGCACAATGAGCAGTTCTTC. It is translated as CSVGGRGAHNEQFF.

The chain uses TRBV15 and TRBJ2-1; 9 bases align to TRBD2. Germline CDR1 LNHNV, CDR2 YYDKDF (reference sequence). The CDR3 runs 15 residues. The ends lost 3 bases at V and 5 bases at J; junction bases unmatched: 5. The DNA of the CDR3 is TGTGCCACCAGCAGCGTAGCGGGGGTGAACAATGAGCAGTTCTTC. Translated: CATSSVAGVNNEQFF.

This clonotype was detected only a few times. CDR3 bases: TGTGCCAGCTCACCATCCGGGACAGGGATCAACGAGCAGTACTTC. Its protein product is CASSPSGTGINEQYF. The chain joins TRBV18 to TRBJ2-7, with 9 bases matching TRBD1. CDR1 and CDR2 from the germline V gene are KGHSH and LQKENI. CDR3 length: 15 amino acids. With V trimmed by 2 bases and J by 5 bases, 7 bases remained unmatched.

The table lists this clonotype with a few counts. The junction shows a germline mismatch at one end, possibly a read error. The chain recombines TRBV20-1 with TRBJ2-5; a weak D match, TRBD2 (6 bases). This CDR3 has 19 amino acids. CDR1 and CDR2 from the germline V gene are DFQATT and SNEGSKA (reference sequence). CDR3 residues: CSARDFISVAESYQETQDF. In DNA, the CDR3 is TGCAGTGCTAGAGATTTTATTAGCGTAGCGGAGAGTTACCAAGAGACCCAGGACTTC.

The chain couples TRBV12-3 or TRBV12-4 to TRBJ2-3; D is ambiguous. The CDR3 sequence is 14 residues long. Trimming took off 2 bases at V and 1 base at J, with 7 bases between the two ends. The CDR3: CASSLLIGTDTQYF. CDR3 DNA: TGTGCCAGCAGTTTATTGATTGGCACAGATACGCAGTATTTT.

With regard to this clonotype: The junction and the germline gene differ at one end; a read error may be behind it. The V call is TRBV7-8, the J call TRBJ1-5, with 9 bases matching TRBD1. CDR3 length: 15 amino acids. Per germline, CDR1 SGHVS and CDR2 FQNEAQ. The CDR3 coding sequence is TGTGCCAGCAGATCTGGACAGGGGTTTAGACAGCCCCAACATTTT. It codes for CASRSGQGFRQPQHF.

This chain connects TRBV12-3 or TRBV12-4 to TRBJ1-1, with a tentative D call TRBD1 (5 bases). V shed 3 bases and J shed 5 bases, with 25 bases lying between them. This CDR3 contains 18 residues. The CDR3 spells CASSFKFLGAPGGTEAFF. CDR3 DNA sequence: TGTGCCAGCAGTTTTAAGTTTCTCGGGGCCCCTGGGGGGACTGAAGCTTTCTTT.

Written as DNA, the CDR3 is TGTGCCAGCAGACGCCAGGACAGGGGAATATACGAGCAGTACTTC. It codes for CASRRQDRGIYEQYF. This chain joins TRBV12-3 or TRBV12-4 and TRBJ2-4; 9 bases match TRBD1. The J call could be wrong; TRBJ2-7 is a better fit for the DNA end. The CDR3 runs to 15 residues.